The sequence of this T cell receptor (beta chain) was determined in a study of a mutant IDH1 vaccine in newly diagnosed glioma. The wider study: Initiation of the vaccine course occurred 4-6 weeks after radiotherapy alone, or alongside temozolomide cycles.

Sequenced by immunoSEQ multiplex PCR; TCRdb stores in-frame clones only, minus some. This sample yields tens of thousands of clones, of which more than 70% are seen a single time; over 2.5% belongs to the top ten. Comment on this clone: Its antigen is not known.

CDR3 length equals 18 residues. Per the germline V gene, CDR1 is SNHLY and CDR2 is FYNNEI. With 6 bases clipped from V and 1 base from J, the junction kept 7 bases outside the gene matches. Notes on the study in general: Detectable vaccine-induced immune responses arose in around 93% of patients.

Time point specified: week 47, end of study. All doses held 300 ug of mutant IDH1 20-mer peptide, with topical imiquimod. The vaccination schedule gave patients eight doses in weeks 1, 3, 5, 7, 11, 15, 19 and 23. Tumors from donors were new WHO grade 3 or 4 IDH1-mutant astrocytomas with ATRX loss. This chain connects TRBV2 to TRBJ2-6, with 12 nucleotides matching TRBD1. The sample here was PBMCs, taken from a glioma patient whose treatment included an IDH1 peptide vaccine. The clonotype comes from a man in his forties or fifties with glioma. The CDR3 DNA follows: TGTGCCAGCAGGGGCTCGGGACAGGGGGCGTCTGGGGCCAACGTCCTGACTTTC. Translating gives CASRGSGQGASGANVLTF.